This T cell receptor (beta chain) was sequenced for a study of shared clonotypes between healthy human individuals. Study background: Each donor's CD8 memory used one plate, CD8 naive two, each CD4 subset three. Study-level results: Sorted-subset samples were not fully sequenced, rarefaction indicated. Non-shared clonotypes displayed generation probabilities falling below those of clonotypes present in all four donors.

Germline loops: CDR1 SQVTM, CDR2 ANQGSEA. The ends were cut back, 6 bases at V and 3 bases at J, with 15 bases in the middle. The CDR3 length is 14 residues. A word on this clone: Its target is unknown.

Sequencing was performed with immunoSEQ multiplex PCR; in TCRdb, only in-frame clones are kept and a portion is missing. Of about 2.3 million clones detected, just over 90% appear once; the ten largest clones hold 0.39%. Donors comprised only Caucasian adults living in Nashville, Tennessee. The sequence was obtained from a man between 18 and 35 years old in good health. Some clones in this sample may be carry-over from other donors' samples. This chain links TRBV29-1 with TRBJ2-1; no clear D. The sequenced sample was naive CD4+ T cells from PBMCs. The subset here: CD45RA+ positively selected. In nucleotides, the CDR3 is TGCAGCGTCGAGGTAGCAGGATTCTACAATGAGCAGTTCTTC. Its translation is CSVEVAGFYNEQFF.